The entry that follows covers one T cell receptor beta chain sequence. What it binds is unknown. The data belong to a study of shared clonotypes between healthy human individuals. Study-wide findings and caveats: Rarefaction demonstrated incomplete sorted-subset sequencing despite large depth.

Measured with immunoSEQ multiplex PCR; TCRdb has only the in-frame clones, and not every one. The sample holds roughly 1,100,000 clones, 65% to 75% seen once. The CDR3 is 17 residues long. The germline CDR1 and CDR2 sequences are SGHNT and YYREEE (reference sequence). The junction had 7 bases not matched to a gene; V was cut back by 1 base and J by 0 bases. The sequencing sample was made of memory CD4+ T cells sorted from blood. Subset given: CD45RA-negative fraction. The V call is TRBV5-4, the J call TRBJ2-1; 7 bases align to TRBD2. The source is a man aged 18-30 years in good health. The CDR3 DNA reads TGTGCCAGCAGCTTGTCGGGAGGCTCACTCTCCTACAATGAGCAGTTCTTC. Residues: CASSLSGGSLSYNEQFF.